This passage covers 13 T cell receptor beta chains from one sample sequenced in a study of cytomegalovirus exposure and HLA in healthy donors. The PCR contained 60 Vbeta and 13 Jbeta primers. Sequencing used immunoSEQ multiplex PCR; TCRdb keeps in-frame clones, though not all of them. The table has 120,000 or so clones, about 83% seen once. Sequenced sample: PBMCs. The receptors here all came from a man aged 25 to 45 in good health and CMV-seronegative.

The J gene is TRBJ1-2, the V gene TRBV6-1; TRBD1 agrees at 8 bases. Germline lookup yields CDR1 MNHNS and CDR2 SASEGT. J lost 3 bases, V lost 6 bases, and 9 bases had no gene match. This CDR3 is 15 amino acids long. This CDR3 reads CASSRRQGADYGYTF. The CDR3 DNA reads TGTGCCAGCAGCCGTAGGCAGGGGGCAGACTATGGCTACACCTTC.

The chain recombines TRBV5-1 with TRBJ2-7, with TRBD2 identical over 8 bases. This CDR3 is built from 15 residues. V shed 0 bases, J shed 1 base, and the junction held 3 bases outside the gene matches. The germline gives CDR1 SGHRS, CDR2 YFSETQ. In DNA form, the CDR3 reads TGCGCCAGCAGCTTGGCTAGCGGGCAATCCTACGAGCAGTACTTC. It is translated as CASSLASGQSYEQYF.

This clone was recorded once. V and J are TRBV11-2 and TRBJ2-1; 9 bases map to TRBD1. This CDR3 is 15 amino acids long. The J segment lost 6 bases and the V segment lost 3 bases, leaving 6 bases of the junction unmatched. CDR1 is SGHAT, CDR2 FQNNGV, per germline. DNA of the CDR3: TGTGCCAGCAGCTTGGGGAGGACAGGGGTCAATGAGCAGTTCTTC. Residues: CASSLGRTGVNEQFF.

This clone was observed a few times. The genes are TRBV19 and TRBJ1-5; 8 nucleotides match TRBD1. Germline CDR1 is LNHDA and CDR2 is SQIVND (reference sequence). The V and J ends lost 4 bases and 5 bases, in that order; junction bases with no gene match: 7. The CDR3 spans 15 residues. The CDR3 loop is CASSTLDRGYQPQHF. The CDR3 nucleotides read TGTGCCAGTAGTACCTTAGACAGGGGCTATCAGCCCCAGCATTTT. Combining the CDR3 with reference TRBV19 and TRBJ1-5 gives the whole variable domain DGGITQSPKYLFRKEGQNVTLSCEQNLNHDAMYWYRQDPGQGLRLIYYSQIVNDFQKGDIAEGYSVSREKKESFPLTVTSAQKNPTAFYLCASSTLDRGYQPQHFGDGTRLSIL.

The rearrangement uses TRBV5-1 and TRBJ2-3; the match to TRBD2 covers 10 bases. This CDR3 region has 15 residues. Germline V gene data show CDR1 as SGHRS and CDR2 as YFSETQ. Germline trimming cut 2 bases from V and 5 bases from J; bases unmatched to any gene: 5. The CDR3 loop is CASSFGSGREDTQYF. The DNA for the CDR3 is TGCGCCAGCAGCTTCGGAAGCGGGAGGGAAGATACGCAGTATTTT.

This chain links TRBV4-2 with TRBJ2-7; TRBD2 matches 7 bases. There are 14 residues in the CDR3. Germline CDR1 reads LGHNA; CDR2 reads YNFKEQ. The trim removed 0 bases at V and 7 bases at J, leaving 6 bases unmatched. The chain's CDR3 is CASSQEIVGGEQYF. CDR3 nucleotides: TGTGCCAGCAGCCAAGAGATCGTCGGGGGGGAGCAGTACTTC.

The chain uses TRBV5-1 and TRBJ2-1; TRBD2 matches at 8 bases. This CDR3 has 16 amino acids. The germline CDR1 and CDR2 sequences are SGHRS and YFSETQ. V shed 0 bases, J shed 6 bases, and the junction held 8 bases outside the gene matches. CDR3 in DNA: TGCGCCAGCAGCTTGGCTCCAGCGGGAGCGGGCAATGAGCAGTTCTTC. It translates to CASSLAPAGAGNEQFF.

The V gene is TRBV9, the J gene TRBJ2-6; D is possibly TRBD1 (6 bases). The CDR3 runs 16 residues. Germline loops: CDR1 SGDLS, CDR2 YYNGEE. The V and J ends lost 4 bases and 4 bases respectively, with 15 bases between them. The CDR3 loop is CASSLLQGAGANVLTF. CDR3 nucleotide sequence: TGTGCCAGCAGCCTCCTACAGGGAGCGGGGGCCAACGTCCTGACTTTC.

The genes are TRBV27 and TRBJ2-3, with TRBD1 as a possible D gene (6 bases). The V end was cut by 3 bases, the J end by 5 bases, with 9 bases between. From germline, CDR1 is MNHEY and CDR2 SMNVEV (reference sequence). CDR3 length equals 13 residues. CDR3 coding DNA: TGTGCCAGCAGTTTCCAACAGGGAGATACGCAGTATTTT. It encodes CASSFQQGDTQYF.

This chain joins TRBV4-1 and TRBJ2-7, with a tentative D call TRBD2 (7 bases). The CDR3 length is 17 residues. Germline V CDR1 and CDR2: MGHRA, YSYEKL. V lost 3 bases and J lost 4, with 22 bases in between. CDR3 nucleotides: TGCGCCAGCAGCCAGTGGGGGGGCAGGGTCCGTACTTACGAGCAGTACTTC. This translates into CASSQWGGRVRTYEQYF.

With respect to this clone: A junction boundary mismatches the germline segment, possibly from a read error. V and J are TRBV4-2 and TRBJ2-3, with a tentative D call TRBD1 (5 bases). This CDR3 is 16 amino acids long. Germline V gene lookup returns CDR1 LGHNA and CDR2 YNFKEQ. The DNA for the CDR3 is TGTGCCAGCAGCGAAGAACAGGATCAGAGCACAGATACGCAGTATTTT. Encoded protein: CASSEEQDQSTDTQYF.

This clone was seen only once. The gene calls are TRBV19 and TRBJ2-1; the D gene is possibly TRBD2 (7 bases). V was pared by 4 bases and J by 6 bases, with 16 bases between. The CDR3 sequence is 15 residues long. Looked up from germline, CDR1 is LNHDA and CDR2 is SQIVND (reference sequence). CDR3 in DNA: TGTGCCAGTAGTACCGGAGGGGGGGCGGGCAATGAGCAGTTCTTC. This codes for CASSTGGGAGNEQFF. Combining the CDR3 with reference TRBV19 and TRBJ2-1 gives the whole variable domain DGGITQSPKYLFRKEGQNVTLSCEQNLNHDAMYWYRQDPGQGLRLIYYSQIVNDFQKGDIAEGYSVSREKKESFPLTVTSAQKNPTAFYLCASSTGGGAGNEQFFGPGTRLTVL.

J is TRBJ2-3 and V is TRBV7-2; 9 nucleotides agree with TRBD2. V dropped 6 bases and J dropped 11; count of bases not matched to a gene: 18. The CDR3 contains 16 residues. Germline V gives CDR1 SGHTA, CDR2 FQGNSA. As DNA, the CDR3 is TGTGCCAGCAGTCGTCGGCGGCGGGGGGGCGGGGATGGGCAGTATTTT. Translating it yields CASSRRRRGGGDGQYF. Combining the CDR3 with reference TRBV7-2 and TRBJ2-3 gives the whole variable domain GAGVSQSPSNKVTEKGKDVELRCDPISGHTALYWYRQSLGQGLEFLIYFQGNSAPDKSGLPSDRFSAERTGGSVSTLTIQRTQQEDSAVYLCASSRRRRGGGDGQYFGPGTRLTVL.